This paragraph covers one TCR beta chain sequence. What antigen it recognizes has not been identified. Base qualities are not at hand, and no much larger clone is one base apart. These data are taken from a study of CD8+ T cells in alopecia areata (dated by TCRdb to about 2018). About the investigation overall: The treated patients took part in an open-label pilot trial in which moderate-to-severe alopecia areata was treated with oral tofacitinib at 5 to 10 mg twice daily. High-throughput TCRbeta sequencing was used to examine T cell clonal expansion in alopecia areata in both the C3H/HeJ mouse model and human patients. Biopsies were taken from tofacitinib-treated patients at baseline and at 4 and 24 weeks of treatment, and a later scalp biopsy was taken in several of the tofacitinib-treated patients. The RNA source kit depended on sample type: the PAXgene miRNA kit for fixed scalp, the miRNeasy kit for PBMCs, and the RNeasy kit for mouse skin. immunoSEQ multiplex PCR using 35 Vbeta forward primers and 13 Jbeta reverse primers was used to amplify TCRbeta CDR3 regions. In treated patients, disease severity was measured using the SALT score, which gives the percentage of scalp surface area affected. Clonality in the scalp was compared among normal scalp (n=4), patchy alopecia areata scalp (n=8), and alopecia totalis/universalis scalp (n=8). On the human side, TCRbeta sequencing was run on scalp tissue and on sorted CD4+ and CD8+ peripheral blood T cells from healthy controls and from alopecia areata patients with either patchy or totalis/universalis disease. Patients stayed on tofacitinib for 6 to 18 months and then had 6 months of follow-up off drug so that delayed response and recurrence could be assessed.

The research as a whole found: Lesional scalp, especially in alopecia totalis/universalis, showed higher clonality and more expanded CD8+ clones than normal scalp, suggesting antigenic drive. Shared TCR sequences between patients were less evident than in mice, which may be partly attributable to HLA diversity in the patient population. During tofacitinib treatment, many expanded lesional clones remained in scalp and blood, and this persistence may partly explain relapse after treatment is stopped. Resident alphabeta T cells in normal human skin are also sequenced, complicating scalp TCR repertoire analysis, unlike mouse skin dominated by gammadelta T cells. Because the treated cohort was small and had only one nonresponder, larger studies are needed to examine links between baseline CD8+ expansion and response. Tofacitinib significantly decreased scalp clonality and the number of expanded CD8+ clones among the top 100 scalp clones.

The germline V end is reduced by 2 bases and the J end by 5 bases; junction bases left unmatched: 3. From the germline V gene (reference sequence), CDR1 is MNHNY and CDR2 is SVGAGI. From its cysteine to its phenylalanine, the CDR3 spans 14 amino acids. Only the CDR3 part of the read is kept: 42 bases, read in frame from the first base. The sample's treatment or condition, from its label and the paper: oral pan-JAK inhibitor, 5-10 mg twice daily. Peripheral blood and lesional scalp punch biopsies were obtained from patients with alopecia areata. After PBMCs were isolated by density centrifugation and stained for CD3, CD4 and CD8, a FACSAria was used to sort CD4+ and CD8+ T cells. Libraries were made using the immunoSEQ multiplex PCR assay. RNA was extracted from all samples and reverse transcribed into cDNA as template for TCR sequencing. SuperScript III was used to make first-strand cDNA, primed with a 2:1 mix of oligo-dT and random hexamers. Amplification bias was assessed with a synthetic immune receptor repertoire, and residual bias was removed computationally. The authors processed their data as follows. After raw reads were preprocessed to remove errors, the CDR3 was defined following IMGT conventions as running from the conserved cysteine to phenylalanine. Clonality was computed as 1 minus the Shannon entropy, with the entropy normalized by log2 of the number of productive unique TCRs. Whether scalp clones were CD4 or CD8 was inferred by matching scalp TCRbeta sequences against CD4 and CD8 repertoires sorted from blood. TCRdb re-hosts the immuneACCESS table, in-frame sequences only. Its copies lack some clones; in the studies checked, an unresolved V gene accounts for under half of them, and the cause for the rest is not known. V and J calls and clone size are given by that table; D and trimming were obtained from the DNA. For this sample the table gives some 200,000 clones, of which around 43% were detected only once. In total, the top ten clones hold about 2.6% of the sample.

Source: CD4+ T cells sorted from blood, taken around week 36, from a patient treated with tofacitinib. The chain was built from TRBV6-6 and TRBJ2-3; 8 middle bases align to TRBD2. This receptor was obtained from a human donor with alopecia areata. The DNA sequence reads TGTGCCAGCAGTTACGGAGCGGGAGTAGATACGCAGTATTTT. This gives the protein CASSYGAGVDTQYF.